This TCR beta chain was profiled in a study of blood T cell repertoires in COVID-19. Study background: Nucleic acid was either cDNA or gDNA, and it came from T cells, B-cell-depleted T cells, or PBMCs.

The CDR3 length is 19 residues. CDR1 SNHLY and CDR2 FYNNEI come from the germline V gene. Losses at the gene ends were 6 bases for V and 6 bases for J; bases not matched to a gene: 23. Authors' analysis steps: Using reference gene primer amplification, nucleated cell counts were estimated. The data were produced by immunoSEQ multiplex PCR, yet TCRdb's version contains in-frame clones alone and is incomplete. From that table come the V and J calls and clone size; the DNA was used to work out D and trimming. Of approximately 97,000 clones in the sample, about 80% were seen once. The genes are TRBV2 and TRBJ1-2; 9 bases match TRBD1. This receptor was taken from a human donor in a cohort sampled during active COVID-19. Sample: peripheral blood. The CDR3 region has the DNA TGTGCCAGCAGGCGGACAGGGGCAGGACCTCTAACTATAAAGGATGGCTACACCTTC. Translation gives CASRRTGAGPLTIKDGYTF.